These 15 T cell receptor beta chains share one sample of origin, sequenced in a study of T cells in Graves' hyperthyroidism and ophthalmopathy. RNA transcripts were the template for amplifying TCR beta CDR3 regions. HTBI primers drove first-round RT-PCR of the TCR CDR3. TCRdb reprocessed the multiplex PCR reads with MiXCR, giving one entry per CDR3 protein. The repertoire holds 300,000 to 450,000 distinct CDR3 sequences, with around a sixth as singletons. The specimen was blood. The receptors shown here come from a woman under 30 with Graves' hyperthyroidism that later progressed to Graves' ophthalmopathy.

This clonotype showed up just once. V gene TRBV19 combines with J gene TRBJ1-1; no clear D gene. CDR1 LNHDA and CDR2 SQIVND come from the germline V gene (reference sequence). V lost 4 bases to trimming and J lost 1 base, with 7 bases between them. The CDR3 length is 13 residues. The DNA of the CDR3 is TGTGCCAGTAGTAAGTTCAGGAACACTGAAGCTTTCTTT. Amino acid sequence: CASSKFRNTEAFF. The variable domain in full, completed from reference TRBV19 and TRBJ1-1, reads DGGITQSPKYLFRKEGQNVTLSCEQNLNHDAMYWYRQDPGQGLRLIYYSQIVNDFQKGDIAEGYSVSREKKESFPLTVTSAQKNPTAFYLCASSKFRNTEAFFGQGTRLTVV.

V gene TRBV6-1 combines with J gene TRBJ1-1; possibly TRBD1 for D (6 bases). The V gene lost 7 bases and the J gene lost 2 bases, with 14 bases spanning the gap. CDR3 length equals 14 residues. Germline CDR1 is MNHNS and CDR2 is SASEGT. The CDR3 spells CASILTRGNTEAFF. The DNA of the CDR3 is TGTGCCAGCATCTTAACCAGGGGCAACACTGAAGCTTTCTTT.

The chain joins TRBV7-9 to TRBJ2-4; TRBD1 matches 7 bases. Losses at the gene ends were 5 bases for V and 13 bases for J; bases not matched to a gene: 14. This CDR3 is built from 14 residues. The germline gives CDR1 SEHNR, CDR2 FQNEAQ (reference sequence). The CDR3 DNA reads TGTGCCAGCAGCCCTAAAGGAGGCCCAGGGGGACAGTACTTC. Amino acid sequence: CASSPKGGPGGQYF.

This clonotype came up many times. The chain recombines TRBV3-1 with TRBJ1-5; no firm D call. CDR1 LGHDT and CDR2 YNNKEL come from the germline V gene (reference sequence). CDR3 length: 14 amino acids. V lost 4 bases to trimming and J lost 4 bases, with 11 bases between them. CDR3 amino acids: CASSLQAGNQPQHF. The DNA for the CDR3 is TGTGCCAGCAGCCTCCAGGCGGGTAATCAGCCCCAGCATTTT.

The table lists this clonotype with many counts. The J gene is TRBJ2-5, the V gene TRBV3-1, with a possible D match to TRBD2 (5 bases). The CDR3 loop spans 16 amino acids. V lost 0 bases to trimming and J lost 5 bases, with 16 bases between them. Germline loops: CDR1 LGHDT, CDR2 YNNKEL (reference sequence). CDR3 sequence reads: CASSQEFWESRETQYF. In nucleotides, the CDR3 is TGTGCCAGCAGCCAAGAGTTTTGGGAGAGTAGGGAGACCCAGTACTTC.

The sample holds a few counts of this clonotype. The chain has TRBV6-2 or TRBV6-3 and TRBJ1-1; D ambiguous. This CDR3 is 13 amino acids long. Trimming left V 0 bases short and J 4 bases short, with 6 bases between. Germline V CDR1 and CDR2: MNHEY, SVGEGT. The chain's CDR3 is CASSYSGGTEAFF. The CDR3 nucleotides are TGTGCCAGCAGTTACTCGGGTGGCACTGAAGCTTTCTTT.

The CDR3 bases are TGTGCCAGCAGAGGCTCTAGCGGGAGCTACGAGCAGTACTTC. This encodes CASRGSSGSYEQYF. The chain couples TRBV2 to TRBJ2-7; TRBD2 aligns across 10 bases. Germline V gives CDR1 SNHLY, CDR2 FYNNEI. Trimming removed 6 bases from V and 3 bases from J; junction bases left unmatched: 5. This CDR3 region has 14 residues.

This clonotype was seen a few times. The chain joins TRBV7-6 to TRBJ2-7, with a tentative D call TRBD2 (5 bases). The CDR3 has 13 amino acids. Between the trimmed V and J ends, which lost 5 bases and 2 bases, there was a span of 10 bases. CDR1 and CDR2 (germline): SGHVS, FNYEAQ. The CDR3 DNA reads as TGTGCCAGCAGCCCCGGGATCACCTACGAGCAGTACTTC. It encodes CASSPGITYEQYF.

In its sample, this clonotype was seen many times. The rearrangement joins TRBV12-3 or TRBV12-4 to TRBJ2-7, with TRBD1 matching 7 bases. V lost 3 bases to trimming and J lost 3 bases; unmatched junction nucleotides: 5. This CDR3 region has 14 residues. CDR3 bases: TGTGCCAGCAGTTTTCAGGGGGAGCTCTACGAGCAGTACTTC. The encoded protein is CASSFQGELYEQYF.

This sequence joins TRBV4-2 and TRBJ1-2; no clear D. This CDR3 has 10 residues. From germline, CDR1 is LGHNA and CDR2 YNFKEQ. V was pared by 0 bases and J by 7 bases, with 0 bases between. The CDR3 loop reads CASSQDGYTF. The CDR3, as DNA: TGTGCCAGCAGCCAAGATGGCTACACCTTC.

This clonotype was detected only a few times. The J gene is TRBJ1-5, the V gene TRBV20-1; tentatively, D is TRBD1 (5 bases). CDR3 length equals 14 residues. Germline V CDR1 and CDR2: DFQATT, SNEGSKA (reference sequence). V lost 3 bases, J lost 2 bases, and 11 bases lay in between. CDR3 coding DNA: TGCAGTGCTAGGTTACAGGTTGGCAATCAGCCCCAGCATTTT. It encodes CSARLQVGNQPQHF.

CDR3 sequence reads: CASSQIGTSGSYEQYF. The CDR3 coding sequence is TGCGCCAGCAGCCAGATAGGGACTAGCGGGAGCTACGAGCAGTACTTC. The rearrangement joins TRBV4-1 to TRBJ2-7; TRBD2 agrees at 14 bases. CDR1 and CDR2 (germline): MGHRA, YSYEKL. Trimming took 3 bases from V and 3 from J; bases not matched to a gene: 4. CDR3 size: 16 residues.

The table lists this clonotype with a few counts. J is TRBJ2-1 and V is TRBV27; 7 nucleotides match TRBD1. With 7 bases clipped from V and 5 bases from J, the junction kept 14 bases outside the gene matches. The germline CDR1 and CDR2 sequences are MNHEY and SMNVEV (reference sequence). This CDR3 spans 16 amino acids. The CDR3 DNA reads as TGTGCCAGCACTCTCCCCGACAGGGTGACGAACAATGAGCAGTTCTTC. Translated: CASTLPDRVTNNEQFF.

Ten or more counts support this clonotype. The gene calls are TRBV6-1 and TRBJ2-5, with D perhaps TRBD1 (7 bases). Germline loops: CDR1 MNHNS, CDR2 SASEGT. The CDR3 spans 15 residues. V lost 6 bases, J lost 4 bases, and 18 bases lay in between. The CDR3: CASRPKQGRRETQYF. The CDR3, as DNA: TGTGCCAGCAGACCCAAACAGGGGAGGAGAGAGACCCAGTACTTC.

This clonotype occurred many times. The gene calls are TRBV12-3 or TRBV12-4 and TRBJ2-1; 7 nucleotides agree with TRBD1. This CDR3 is built from 14 residues. The V and J ends lost 7 bases and 1 base, in that order; junction bases with no gene match: 4. The CDR3 coding sequence is TGTGCCAGCACCCTGGGACAGTCCTACAATGAGCAGTTCTTC. Translating it yields CASTLGQSYNEQFF.